This T cell receptor beta chain was captured by sequencing in a study of blood T cell repertoires in COVID-19. Study details: The United States, Italy and Spain supplied acute and convalescent COVID-19 samples. T cells, B-cell-depleted T cells, or PBMCs provided the cDNA or gDNA that served as material.

As processed by the authors: Estimation of nucleated cell counts relied on the amplification of reference gene primers. Only in-frame clones appear in the TCRdb table, and some are missing; sequencing was by immunoSEQ multiplex PCR. From that table come the V and J calls and clone size; the DNA was used to work out D and trimming. The data contain around 92,000 clones, 89% of them singletons. Germline trimming cut 8 bases from V and 7 bases from J; bases unmatched to any gene: 8. This CDR3 contains 15 residues. CDR1 is MNHEY and CDR2 is SVGAGI in the germline V gene. This sequence joins TRBV6-5 and TRBJ2-1; TRBD2 matches 13 bases. This clonotype was sampled from a woman at least 80 years old with active COVID-19. Sequencing used peripheral blood. The CDR3 DNA is TGTGCCAGCGTGCCGGGACTAGCGGGATATAATGAGCAGTTCTTC. Its protein product is CASVPGLAGYNEQFF.